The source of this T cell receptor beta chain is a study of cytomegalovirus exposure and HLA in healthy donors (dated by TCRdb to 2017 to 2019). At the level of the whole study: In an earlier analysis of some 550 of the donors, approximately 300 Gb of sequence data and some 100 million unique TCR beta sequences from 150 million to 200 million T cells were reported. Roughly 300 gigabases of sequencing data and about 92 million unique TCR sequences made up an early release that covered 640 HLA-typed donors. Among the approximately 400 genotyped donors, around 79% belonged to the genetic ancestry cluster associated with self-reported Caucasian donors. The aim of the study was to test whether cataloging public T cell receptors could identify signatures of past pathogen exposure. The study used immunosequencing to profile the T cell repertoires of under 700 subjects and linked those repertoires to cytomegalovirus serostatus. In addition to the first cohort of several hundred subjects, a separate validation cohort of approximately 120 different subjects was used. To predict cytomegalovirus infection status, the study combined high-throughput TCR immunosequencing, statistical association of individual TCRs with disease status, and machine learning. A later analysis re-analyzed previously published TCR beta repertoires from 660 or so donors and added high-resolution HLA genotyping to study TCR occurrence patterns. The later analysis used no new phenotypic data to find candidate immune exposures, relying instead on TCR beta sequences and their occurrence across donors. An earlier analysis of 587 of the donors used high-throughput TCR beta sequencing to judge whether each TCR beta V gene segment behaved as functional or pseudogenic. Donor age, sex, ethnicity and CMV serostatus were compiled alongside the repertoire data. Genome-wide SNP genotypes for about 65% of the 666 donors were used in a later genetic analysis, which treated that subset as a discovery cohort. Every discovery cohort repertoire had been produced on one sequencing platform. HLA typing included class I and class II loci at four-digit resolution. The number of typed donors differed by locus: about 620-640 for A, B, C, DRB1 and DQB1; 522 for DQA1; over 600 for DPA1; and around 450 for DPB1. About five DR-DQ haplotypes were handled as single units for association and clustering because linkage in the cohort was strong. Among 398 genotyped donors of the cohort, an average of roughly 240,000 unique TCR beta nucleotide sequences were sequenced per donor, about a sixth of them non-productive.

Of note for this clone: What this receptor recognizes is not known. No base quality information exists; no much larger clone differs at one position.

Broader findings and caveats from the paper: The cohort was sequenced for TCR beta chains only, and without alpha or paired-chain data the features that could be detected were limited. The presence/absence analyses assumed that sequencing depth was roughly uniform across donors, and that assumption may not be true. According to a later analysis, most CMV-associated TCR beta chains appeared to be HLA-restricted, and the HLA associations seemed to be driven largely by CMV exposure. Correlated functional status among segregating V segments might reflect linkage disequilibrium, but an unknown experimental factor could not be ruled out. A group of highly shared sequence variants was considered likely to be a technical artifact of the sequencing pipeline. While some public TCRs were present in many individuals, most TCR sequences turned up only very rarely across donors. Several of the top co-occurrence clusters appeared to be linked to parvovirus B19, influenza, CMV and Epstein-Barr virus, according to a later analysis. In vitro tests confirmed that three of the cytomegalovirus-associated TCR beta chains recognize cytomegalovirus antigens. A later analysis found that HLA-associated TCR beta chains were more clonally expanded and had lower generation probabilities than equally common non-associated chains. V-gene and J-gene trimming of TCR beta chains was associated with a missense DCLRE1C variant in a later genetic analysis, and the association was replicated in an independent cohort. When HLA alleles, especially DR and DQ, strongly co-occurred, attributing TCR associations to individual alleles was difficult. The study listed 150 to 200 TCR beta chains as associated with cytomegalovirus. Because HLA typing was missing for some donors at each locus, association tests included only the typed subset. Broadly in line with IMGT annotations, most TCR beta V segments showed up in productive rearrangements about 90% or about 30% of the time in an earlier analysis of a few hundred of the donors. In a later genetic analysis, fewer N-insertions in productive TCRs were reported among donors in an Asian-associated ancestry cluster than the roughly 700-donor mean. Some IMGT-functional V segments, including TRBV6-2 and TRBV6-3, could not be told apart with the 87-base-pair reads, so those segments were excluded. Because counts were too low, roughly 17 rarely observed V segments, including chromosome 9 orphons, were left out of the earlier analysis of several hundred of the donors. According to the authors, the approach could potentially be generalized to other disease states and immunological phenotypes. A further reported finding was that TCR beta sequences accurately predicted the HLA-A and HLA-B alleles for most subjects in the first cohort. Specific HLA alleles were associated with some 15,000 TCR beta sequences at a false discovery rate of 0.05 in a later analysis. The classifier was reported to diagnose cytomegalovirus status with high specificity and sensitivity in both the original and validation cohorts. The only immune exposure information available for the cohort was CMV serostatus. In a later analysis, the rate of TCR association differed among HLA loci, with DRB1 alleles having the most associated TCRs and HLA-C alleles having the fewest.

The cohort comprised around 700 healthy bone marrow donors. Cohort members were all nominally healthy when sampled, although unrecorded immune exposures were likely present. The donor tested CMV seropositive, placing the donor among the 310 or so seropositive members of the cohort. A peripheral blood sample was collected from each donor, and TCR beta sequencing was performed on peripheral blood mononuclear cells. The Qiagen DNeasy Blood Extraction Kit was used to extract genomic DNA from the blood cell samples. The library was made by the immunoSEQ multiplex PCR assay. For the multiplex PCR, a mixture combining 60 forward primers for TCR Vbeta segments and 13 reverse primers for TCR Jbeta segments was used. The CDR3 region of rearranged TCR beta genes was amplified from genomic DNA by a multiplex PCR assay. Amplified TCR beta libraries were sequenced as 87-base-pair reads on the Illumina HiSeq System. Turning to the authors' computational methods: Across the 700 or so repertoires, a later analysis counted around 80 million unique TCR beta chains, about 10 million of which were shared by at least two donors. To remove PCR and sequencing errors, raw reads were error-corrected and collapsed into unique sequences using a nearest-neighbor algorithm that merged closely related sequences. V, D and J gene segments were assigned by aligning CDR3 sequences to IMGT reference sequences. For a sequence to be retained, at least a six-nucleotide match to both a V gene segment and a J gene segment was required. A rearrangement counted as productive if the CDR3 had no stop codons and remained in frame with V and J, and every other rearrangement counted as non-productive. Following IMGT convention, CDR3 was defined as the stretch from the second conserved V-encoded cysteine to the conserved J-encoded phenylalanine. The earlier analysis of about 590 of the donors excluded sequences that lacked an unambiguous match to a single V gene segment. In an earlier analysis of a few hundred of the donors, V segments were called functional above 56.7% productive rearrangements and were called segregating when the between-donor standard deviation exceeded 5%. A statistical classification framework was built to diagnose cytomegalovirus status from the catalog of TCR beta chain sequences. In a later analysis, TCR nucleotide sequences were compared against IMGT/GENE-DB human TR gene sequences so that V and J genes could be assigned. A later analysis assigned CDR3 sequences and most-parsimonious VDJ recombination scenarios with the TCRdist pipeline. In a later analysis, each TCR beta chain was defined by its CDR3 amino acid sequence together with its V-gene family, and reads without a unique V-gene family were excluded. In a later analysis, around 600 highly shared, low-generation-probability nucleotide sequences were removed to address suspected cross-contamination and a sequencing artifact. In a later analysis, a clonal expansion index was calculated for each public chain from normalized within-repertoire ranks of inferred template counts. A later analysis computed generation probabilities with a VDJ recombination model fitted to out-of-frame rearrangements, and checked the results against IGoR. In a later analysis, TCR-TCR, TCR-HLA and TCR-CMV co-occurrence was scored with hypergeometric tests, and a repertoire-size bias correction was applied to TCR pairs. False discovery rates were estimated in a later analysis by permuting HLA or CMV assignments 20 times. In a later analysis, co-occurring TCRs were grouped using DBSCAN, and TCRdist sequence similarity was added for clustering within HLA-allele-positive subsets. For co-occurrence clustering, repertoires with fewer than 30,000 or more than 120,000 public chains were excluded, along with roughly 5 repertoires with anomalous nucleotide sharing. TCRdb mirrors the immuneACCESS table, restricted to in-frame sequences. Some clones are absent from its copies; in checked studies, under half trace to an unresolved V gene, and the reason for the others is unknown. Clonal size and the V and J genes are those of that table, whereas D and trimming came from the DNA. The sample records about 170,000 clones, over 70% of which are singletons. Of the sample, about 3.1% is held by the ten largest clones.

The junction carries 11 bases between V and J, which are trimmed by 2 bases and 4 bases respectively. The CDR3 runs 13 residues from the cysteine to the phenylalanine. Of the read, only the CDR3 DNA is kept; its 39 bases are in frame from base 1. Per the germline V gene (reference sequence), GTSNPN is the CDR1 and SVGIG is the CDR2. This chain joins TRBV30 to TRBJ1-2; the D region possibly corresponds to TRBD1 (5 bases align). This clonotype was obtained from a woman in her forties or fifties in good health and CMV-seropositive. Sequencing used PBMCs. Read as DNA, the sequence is TGTGCCTGGAGTACCCAGGGTAGCTATGGCTACACCTTC. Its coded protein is CAWSTQGSYGYTF.